This T cell receptor (beta chain) was recovered during a study of technical replicates of blood from several donors. Sequenced by immunoSEQ multiplex PCR; TCRdb stores in-frame clones only, minus some. Found here are more than 50,000 clones, 85% to 90% of them singletons; the top ten hold about 5%. This TCR came from a human donor in good health. Some clones in this sample may be carry-over from other donors' samples. Sequencing was carried out using PBMCs.

CDR3 nucleotide sequence: TGTGCCAGCAGCTTAGCTTCTAGCGGGGGATCAGATACGCAGTATTTT. This gives the protein CASSLASSGGSDTQYF. The chain carries TRBV7-9 and TRBJ2-3; TRBD2 matches at 10 bases. This CDR3 has 16 amino acids. CDR1 SEHNR and CDR2 FQNEAQ come from the germline V gene (reference sequence). V was clipped by 0 bases and J by 4 bases; unmatched bases: 4. The entire variable domain, with the rest obtained from reference TRBV7-9 and TRBJ2-3, is as follows: DTGVSQNPRHKITKRGQNVTFRCDPISEHNRLYWYRQTLGQGPEFLTYFQNEAQLEKSRLLSDRFSAERPKGSFSTLEIQRTEQGDSAMYLCASSLASSGGSDTQYFGPGTRLTVL.